The present T cell receptor beta chain was sequenced within a study of shared clonotypes between healthy human individuals. Germline loops: CDR1 SGHTS, CDR2 YDEGEE. Trimming took off 4 bases at V and 2 bases at J, with 19 bases between the two ends. The CDR3 spans 16 residues. Every subset's genomic DNA went evenly onto several immunoSEQ plates. The assay was immunoSEQ multiplex PCR, and TCRdb's table has in-frame clones only and misses some. The repertoire holds 500,000 to 550,000 clones, with 95% to 97% as singletons. The chain carries TRBV5-8 and TRBJ2-7, with D tentatively TRBD2 (7 bases). The sample was naive CD4+ T cells sorted from blood. Subset denoted: CD45RA+ positively selected. The receptor was isolated from a woman aged 30 to 39 in good health. CDR3: CASSNSVGRGAYEQYF. The CDR3 DNA follows: TGTGCCAGCAGCAATAGCGTTGGGAGGGGGGCCTACGAGCAGTACTTC.